The 17 T cell receptor beta chains below were found in one sample sequenced in a study of blood T cell repertoires in COVID-19. The repertoire was sequenced with immunoSEQ multiplex PCR; TCRdb's copy has only in-frame clones and lacks some. The table lists approximately 240,000 clones, nearly 85% of them singletons. Sequencing used peripheral blood. These receptors originate from a young woman with COVID-19, enrolled during active disease.

The rearrangement joins TRBV7-8 to TRBJ2-3; D may be TRBD2 (6 bases). The V end lost 5 bases, the J end lost 0 bases, and 18 bases lay between the germline ends. This CDR3 has 17 residues. CDR1 and CDR2 from the germline V gene are SGHVS and FQNEAQ. The DNA of the CDR3 is TGTGCCAGCAGCCATTCCGCGGGAAGGGCAAGCACAGATACGCAGTATTTT. It is translated as CASSHSAGRASTDTQYF.

The gene calls are TRBV12-5 and TRBJ2-7, with 8 bases matching TRBD2. This CDR3 has 16 amino acids. Germline trimming cut 6 bases from V and 2 bases from J; bases unmatched to any gene: 12. CDR1 and CDR2 from the germline V gene are LGHNT and FRNRAP. This CDR3 reads CASGSGAGVKTYEQYF. For the CDR3, the DNA is TGTGCTAGTGGCTCCGGAGCGGGAGTAAAAACCTACGAGCAGTACTTC.

V is TRBV6-5 and J is TRBJ2-7; 8 bases are a match to TRBD1. Germline-derived CDR1 and CDR2 are MNHEY and SVGAGI. This CDR3 region has 15 residues. V lost 0 bases, J lost 3 bases, and 4 bases stayed unmatched. CDR3 in amino acids: CASSYSAGGHYEQYF. In DNA, the CDR3 is TGTGCCAGCAGTTACTCGGCAGGGGGCCACTACGAGCAGTACTTC.

The rearrangement joins TRBV6-6 to TRBJ2-7; 7 positions agree with TRBD2. The germline V gene encodes CDR1 MNHNY and CDR2 SVGAGI (reference sequence). Trimming at V came to 5 bases and at J to 2 bases, leaving 3 bases not matched to a gene. The CDR3 spans 13 residues. DNA of the CDR3: TGTGCCAGCAGTACCGGGACTACCTACGAGCAGTACTTC. Protein sequence: CASSTGTTYEQYF.

The chain joins TRBV11-2 to TRBJ2-3; 12 nucleotides agree with TRBD2. The CDR3 extends over 16 amino acids. Germline CDR1 reads SGHAT; CDR2 reads FQNNGV. The V and J ends lost 3 bases and 6 bases, in that order; junction bases with no gene match: 7. CDR3 coding DNA: TGTGCCAGCAGCTTGGGGGCGACTAGCGGGAGTGATACGCAGTATTTT. It specifies CASSLGATSGSDTQYF.

This clone was observed a few times. The gene calls are TRBV25-1 and TRBJ1-6; D ambiguous. CDR3 length: 15 residues. Trimming left V 3 bases short and J 6 bases short, with 12 bases between. The germline V gene has CDR1 MGHDK and CDR2 SYGVNS. This CDR3 is CASSEVSGSNSPLHF. The CDR3 nucleotides read TGTGCCAGCAGTGAGGTGAGCGGGAGTAATTCACCCCTCCACTTT.

This sequence joins TRBV5-8 and TRBJ2-3; maybe TRBD2 (6 bases). The CDR3 is 14 amino acids. Germline loops: CDR1 SGHTS, CDR2 YDEGEE. V shed 1 base and J shed 1 base, with 7 bases lying between them. The DNA for the CDR3 is TGTGCCAGCAGCTTGTCGGGGGGCACAGATACGCAGTATTTT. It is translated as CASSLSGGTDTQYF.

Comments on this clone: Germline is not matched at one junction end, which may reflect a read error. The chain joins TRBV6-2 or TRBV6-3 to TRBJ2-1; TRBD1 matches 11 bases. The CDR3 spans 15 residues. Germline-derived CDR1 and CDR2 are MNHEY and SVGEGT. The DNA of the CDR3 is TGTGCCAGCAGCTACTCCGGGACAGGGGGTCATGAGCAGTTCTTC. Translated: CASSYSGTGGHEQFF.

Note on this clone: Different DNA sequences within this sample yield the same CDR3. V is TRBV5-1 and J is TRBJ2-5; tentative D call: TRBD1 (5 bases). The V end lost 4 bases, the J end lost 5 bases, and 9 bases lay between the germline ends. Germline V gene lookup returns CDR1 SGHRS and CDR2 YFSETQ. The CDR3 is 12 residues long. The CDR3 protein is CASSGQGETQYF. For the CDR3, the DNA is TGCGCCAGCAGCGGGCAGGGTGAGACCCAGTACTTC.

The V gene is TRBV5-1, the J gene TRBJ2-5, with D uncertain. The CDR3 extends over 14 amino acids. Per the germline V gene, CDR1 is SGHRS and CDR2 is YFSETQ. The V end was cut by 7 bases, the J end by 1 base, with 14 bases between. As DNA, the CDR3 is TGCGCCAGCCAAGCCCCCGTGAGCCAAGAGACCCAGTACTTC. It codes for CASQAPVSQETQYF.

This CDR3 reads CASSLGQIPTGELFF. The CDR3 DNA sequence: TGCGCCAGCAGCCTCGGACAGATACCGACCGGGGAGCTGTTTTTT. This rearrangement joins TRBV5-1 to TRBJ2-2; D is perhaps TRBD1 (6 bases). The CDR3 runs 15 residues. The germline CDR1 and CDR2 sequences are SGHRS and YFSETQ. V was pared by 4 bases and J by 5 bases, with 15 bases between.

This sequence joins TRBV7-6 and TRBJ2-1, with TRBD2 matching 11 bases. Germline-derived CDR1 and CDR2 are SGHVS and FNYEAQ. The J segment lost 9 bases and the V segment lost 5 bases, leaving 9 bases of the junction unmatched. This CDR3 has 15 residues. The DNA for the CDR3 is TGTGCCAGCAGCGTGGGGACTAGCGGAGCTGGTGAGCAGTTCTTC. Protein product: CASSVGTSGAGEQFF.

The chain combines TRBV7-2 with TRBJ2-7; 8 nucleotides match TRBD1. This CDR3 region has 14 residues. Germline V gene lookup returns CDR1 SGHTA and CDR2 FQGNSA. V shed 4 bases, J shed 4 bases, and the junction held 6 bases outside the gene matches. In DNA form, the CDR3 reads TGTGCCAGCAGCTGGAGGACAGGGCCATACGAGCAGTACTTC. Translation: CASSWRTGPYEQYF.

This clone has a single count. The chain carries TRBV5-1 and TRBJ2-3; the match to TRBD2 covers 7 bases. V shed 4 bases and J 0 bases; nucleotides not matched to a gene: 11. This CDR3 comprises 17 residues. Germline V gene lookup returns CDR1 SGHRS and CDR2 YFSETQ. CDR3 coding DNA: TGCGCCAGCAGCGACACCCTGGCGGGGGATAGCACAGATACGCAGTATTTT. Protein product: CASSDTLAGDSTDTQYF.

Notes on this clone: The germline gene is not matched at one end of the junction; a read error may be the cause. J is TRBJ2-7 and V is TRBV5-4; D unclear. Germline V lookup: CDR1 SGHNT, CDR2 YYREEE (reference sequence). This CDR3 has 14 amino acids. The chain's CDR3 is CANSLDGRLYEQYF. CDR3 nucleotide sequence: TGTGCCAACAGCTTGGACGGTAGACTCTACGAGCAGTACTTC.

The chain joins TRBV5-6 to TRBJ2-5, with D possibly TRBD2 on 6 matching bases. Germline CDR1 reads SGHDT; CDR2 reads YYEEEE. The CDR3 sequence is 14 residues long. V was pared by 0 bases and J by 1 base, with 7 bases between. Written as DNA, the CDR3 is TGTGCCAGCAGCTTGGTCGGGGGCCAAGAGACCCAGTACTTC. Encoded protein: CASSLVGGQETQYF.

The DNA for the CDR3 is TGTGCCAGCAGTTACTCGACGGCGGAAACCGAGCAGTACTTC. Protein: CASSYSTAETEQYF. The J gene is TRBJ2-7, the V gene TRBV6-5; D unclear. CDR1 is MNHEY and CDR2 is SVGAGI in the germline V gene. The V end lost 0 bases, the J end lost 6 bases, and 12 bases lay between the germline ends. The CDR3 covers 14 residues.